A selection of T cell receptor beta chains follows, all from one sample in a study of blood T cells in healthy people across ages. TCRdb processed the 5' RACE reads anew with MiXCR; each CDR3 protein has one entry. The sample records 650,000 to 800,000 distinct CDR3 sequences, approximately 44% being singletons. Sequencing was performed on blood. The receptors here all came from a man in his sixties in good health. Both conserved end residues are part of each CDR3. A D gene is named only where the DNA matches it firmly. Part of the rows lack a size; the others show once, few, many or a class for expanded clones.

cdr3_aa cdr3_nt v_call clone_size cdr3_length d_call j_call
CASSQEVGTGDYTYEQYF TGCGCCAGCAGCCAAGAAGTCGGGACAGGGGACTACACCTACGAGCAGTACTTC TRBV4-3 - 18 TRBD1 TRBJ2-7
CASSVMQGAAGETQYF TGTGCCAGCAGCGTAATGCAGGGGGCGGCCGGGGAGACCCAGTACTTC TRBV9 - 16 TRBD1 TRBJ2-5
CASSGLYGQYF TGTGCCAGCAGCGGGCTTTACGGGCAGTACTTC TRBV7-2 many 11 - TRBJ2-7
CASSLAASGGGNTQYF TGTGCCAGCAGCTTGGCTGCTAGCGGGGGTGGAAATACGCAGTATTTT TRBV5-5 - 16 TRBD2 TRBJ2-3
CASSFPSGTGGVDTQYF TGTGCCAGCAGCTTCCCATCCGGGACAGGGGGCGTAGATACGCAGTATTTT TRBV9 - 17 TRBD1 TRBJ2-3
CSAHGLAGATEQYF TGCAGTGCCCACGGACTAGCGGGGGCGACGGAGCAGTACTTC TRBV20-1 few 14 TRBD2 TRBJ2-5
CASREGDKNTEAFF TGTGCCAGCAGAGAAGGGGACAAGAACACTGAAGCTTTCTTT TRBV12-3/TRBV12-4 few 14 - TRBJ1-1
CASSRGGGLSSYNSPLHF TGTGCCAGCAGCCGAGGAGGGGGATTGAGCTCCTATAATTCACCCCTCCACTTT TRBV12-3/TRBV12-4 - 18 - TRBJ1-6
CASSVRGAGGPSYNEQFF TGTGCCAGCAGCGTAAGAGGGGCGGGGGGCCCTTCTTACAATGAGCAGTTCTTC TRBV9 - 18 TRBD2 TRBJ2-1
CSARDRQAAYNSPLHF TGCAGTGCTAGGGATCGACAGGCGGCCTATAATTCACCCCTCCACTTT TRBV20-1 - 16 - TRBJ1-6
CASSREGRNEKLFF TGTGCCAGCAGCCGGGAAGGCCGTAATGAAAAACTGTTTTTT TRBV6-2/TRBV6-3 - 14 - TRBJ1-4
CASRVSARPDTQYF TGTGCCAGCAGAGTCTCGGCTCGGCCAGATACGCAGTATTTT TRBV7-2 few 14 - TRBJ2-3
CASSLDPRGSGGTEAFF TGCGCCAGCAGCCTGGATCCCAGGGGATCTGGGGGCACTGAAGCTTTCTTT TRBV5-1 - 17 - TRBJ1-1
CASSQEGAASYNEQFF TGCGCCAGCAGCCAAGAAGGAGCGGCCTCCTACAATGAGCAGTTCTTC TRBV4-3 - 16 - TRBJ2-1
CASSEKPGLAGGRETQYF TGTGCCAGCAGTGAAAAACCCGGACTAGCGGGGGGGAGGGAGACCCAGTACTTC TRBV2 - 18 TRBD2 TRBJ2-5
CASSQDAGQGLNSNQPQHF TGCGCCAGCAGCCAAGACGCCGGACAGGGGTTAAATAGCAATCAGCCCCAGCATTTT TRBV4-1 - 19 TRBD1 TRBJ1-5
CASRRFVSDVTDTQYF TGCGCCAGCAGAAGATTCGTGTCGGATGTCACAGATACGCAGTATTTT TRBV5-1 - 16 - TRBJ2-3
CASTAGTLNTEAFF TGTGCCAGCACGGCCGGGACACTGAACACTGAAGCTTTCTTT TRBV3-1 - 14 - TRBJ1-1
CSALGPSRVETQYF TGCAGTGCCCTAGGGCCTAGCAGGGTGGAGACCCAGTACTTC TRBV20-1 many 14 - TRBJ2-5
CASSTDRDTDTRYF TGTGCCAGCAGCACGGACAGGGACACAGATACGCGGTATTTT TRBV7-2 - 14 TRBD1 TRBJ2-3
CASSERDRVSYNSPLHF TGTGCCAGCAGCGAGCGAGACAGAGTCTCCTATAATTCACCCCTCCACTTT TRBV9 few 17 - TRBJ1-6
CSARPPGQNQPQHF TGCAGTGCTAGGCCTCCGGGACAGAATCAGCCCCAGCATTTT TRBV20-1 - 14 TRBD1 TRBJ1-5
CASSPALGGAYNEQFF TGTGCCAGCAGCCCTGCTCTCGGGGGGGCCTACAATGAGCAGTTCTTC TRBV3-1 few 16 TRBD2 TRBJ2-1
CASRTGTPREQYF TGTGCCAGCAGAACCGGGACACCACGCGAGCAGTACTTC TRBV6-6 few 13 - TRBJ2-7
CSVELTGADTQYF TGCAGCGTTGAACTGACAGGGGCAGATACGCAGTATTTT TRBV29-1 once 13 TRBD1 TRBJ2-3
CASKRDSNYGCTF TGTGCCAGCAAAAGGGACTCTAACTATGGCTGCACCTTC TRBV6-2/TRBV6-3 once 13 - TRBJ1-2
CSARAPATNYGYTF TGCAGTGCCAGGGCCCCCGCTACGAACTATGGCTACACCTTC TRBV20-1 many 14 - TRBJ1-2
CASSPVGSNTGELFF TGCGCCAGTTCGCCCGTGGGCAGCAACACCGGGGAGCTGTTTTTT TRBV5-1 few 15 - TRBJ2-2
CASTPSGRGQGYTF TGTGCCAGCACCCCCTCCGGCAGGGGGCAAGGCTACACCTTC TRBV6-5 - 14 TRBD1 TRBJ1-2
CASSVWGQETQYF TGTGCCAGCAGTGTATGGGGCCAAGAGACCCAGTACTTC TRBV12-3/TRBV12-4 - 13 - TRBJ2-5
CASTPGRGMTDTQYF TGTGCCAGCACCCCAGGTAGGGGGATGACAGATACGCAGTATTTT TRBV7-6 - 15 - TRBJ2-3
CASSPGQIYGYTF TGTGCCAGCAGTCCGGGACAGATCTATGGCTACACCTTC TRBV12-3/TRBV12-4 many 13 TRBD1 TRBJ1-2
CASSAGQERYSPLHF TGTGCCAGCAGCGCCGGACAGGAGAGGTATTCACCCCTCCACTTT TRBV9 - 15 TRBD1 TRBJ1-6
CASSLSPQGAGTYEQYF TGTGCCAGCAGTTTATCGCCCCAGGGGGCGGGGACCTACGAGCAGTACTTC TRBV27 - 17 TRBD1 TRBJ2-7
CASSDRDRGVVDTQYF TGTGCCAGCAGCGACCGGGACAGGGGGGTTGTTGATACGCAGTATTTT TRBV12-3/TRBV12-4 - 16 TRBD1 TRBJ2-3
CASSLGVRGGNYEQYF TGCGCCAGCAGCTTGGGGGTGCGAGGGGGGAACTACGAGCAGTACTTC TRBV5-1 few 16 - TRBJ2-7
CSAPNREFNEKLFF TGCAGTGCCCCGAACAGGGAGTTTAATGAAAAACTGTTTTTT TRBV20-1 - 14 - TRBJ1-4
CASSSMSGRYEQYF TGTGCCAGCAGTTCCATGAGCGGGCGCTACGAGCAGTACTTC TRBV11-3 - 14 - TRBJ2-7
CASSRERGQTDQPQHF TGTGCCAGCAGCCGAGAGAGGGGACAGACAGATCAGCCCCAGCATTTT TRBV6-6 - 16 TRBD1 TRBJ1-5
CASSPLTGTTGELFF TGCGCCAGCAGCCCTCTGACAGGGACCACCGGGGAGCTGTTTTTT TRBV5-1 few 15 TRBD1 TRBJ2-2
CSANVPPAGDEQYF TGCAGTGCAAACGTACCCCCAGCGGGGGACGAGCAGTACTTC TRBV20-1 few 14 TRBD2 TRBJ2-7
CASSPTTWDSPLHF TGTGCCAGCAGCCCCACGACTTGGGATTCACCCCTCCACTTT TRBV9 - 14 - TRBJ1-6
CASSRQGLGYEQYF TGTGCCAGCAGTAGACAGGGTCTAGGCTACGAGCAGTACTTC TRBV12-3/TRBV12-4 many 14 TRBD1 TRBJ2-7
CASRREGGTEAFF TGTGCCAGCAGACGTGAGGGAGGAACTGAAGCTTTCTTT TRBV3-1 - 13 - TRBJ1-1
CASSLVDFGTGISPLHF TGTGCCAGCAGTTTAGTGGATTTTGGGACAGGCATTTCACCCCTCCACTTT TRBV7-2 - 17 TRBD1 TRBJ1-6
CASSLGQNGYTF TGTGCCAGTAGTTTGGGACAGAATGGCTACACCTTC TRBV6-2/TRBV6-3 - 12 TRBD1 TRBJ1-2
CSARDFSGHTDTQYF TGCAGTGCTAGAGATTTTAGCGGGCACACAGATACGCAGTATTTT TRBV20-1 - 15 TRBD2 TRBJ2-3
CASSLFRQGGQETQYF TGTGCCAGCAGCTTGTTTAGACAGGGCGGACAAGAGACCCAGTACTTC TRBV5-6 - 16 TRBD1 TRBJ2-5
CSARDPDRAAFF TGCAGTGCTAGAGATCCGGACCGGGCGGCTTTCTTT TRBV20-1 - 12 - TRBJ1-1
CASSLSPLEHTDTQYF TGTGCCAGCAGCTTAAGTCCACTAGAGCACACAGATACGCAGTATTTT TRBV7-3 once 16 - TRBJ2-3
CASSQDSSGQPQHF TGTGCCAGCAGCCAAGATAGCTCGGGGCAGCCCCAGCATTTT TRBV3-1 few 14 - TRBJ1-5
CASSRDLTGPRETQYF TGTGCCAGCAGCAGAGACCTGACAGGGCCCAGAGAGACCCAGTACTTC TRBV9 few 16 TRBD1 TRBJ2-5
CARANQVRRDDPTYNEQFF TGTGCCAGAGCAAACCAGGTCCGACGCGACGATCCGACCTACAATGAGCAGTTCTTC TRBV7-2 - 19 - TRBJ2-1